The 20 T cell receptor beta chains reported below all come from one sample, sequenced in a study of CD8 T cells in ankylosing spondylitis. TCRdb reprocessed the 5' RACE reads with MiXCR, giving one entry per CDR3 protein. The data hold 150,000 to 200,000 distinct CDR3 sequences, with 25% to 35% observed a single time. Sequenced sample: synovial fluid, either unsorted or a sorted T cell fraction (not recorded which). These receptors were taken from a male donor with ankylosing spondylitis.

J is TRBJ2-1 and V is TRBV5-1; D is unresolved. Germline V lookup: CDR1 SGHRS, CDR2 YFSETQ. The CDR3 length is 13 residues. Trimming left V 0 bases short and J 9 bases short, with 10 bases between. The CDR3 coding sequence is TGCGCCAGCAGCTTGGAAGGCCTGGGTGAGCAGTTCTTC. Amino acid sequence: CASSLEGLGEQFF.

This clonotype occurred many times. At one end, the junction sequence differs from germline, possibly due to a read error. This rearrangement joins TRBV7-2 to TRBJ2-5; D is unresolved. The CDR3 loop spans 13 amino acids. Per germline, CDR1 SGHTA and CDR2 FQGNSA. CDR3 protein: CASSRGYQEPQYF. DNA for the CDR3: TGTGCCAGCAGCAGAGGATACCAAGAGCCCCAGTACTTC.

The chain carries TRBV7-2 and TRBJ2-1; 8 bases agree with TRBD1. Germline V gene lookup returns CDR1 SGHTA and CDR2 FQGNSA. CDR3 length equals 14 residues. The V and J ends lost 3 bases and 7 bases, in that order; junction bases with no gene match: 5. In nucleotides, the CDR3 is TGTGCCAGCAGCTTTAGACAGGGGTCGAATGAGCAGTTCTTC. Amino acid sequence: CASSFRQGSNEQFF.

This clonotype was detected only a few times. The V call is TRBV7-9, the J call TRBJ2-3; D gene uncertain. Germline V lookup: CDR1 SEHNR, CDR2 FQNEAQ (reference sequence). Trimming removed 1 base from V and 1 base from J, with 9 bases in between. This CDR3 spans 15 amino acids. The CDR3 sequence: CASSLEAVGTDTQYF. The CDR3 DNA reads as TGTGCCAGCAGCTTAGAGGCAGTTGGCACAGATACGCAGTATTTT.

V is TRBV5-6 and J is TRBJ1-1, with 8 bases lining up with TRBD1. V shed 2 bases and J 5 bases; nucleotides not matched to a gene: 8. This CDR3 has 15 amino acids. Germline V gives CDR1 SGHDT, CDR2 YYEEEE. The CDR3 here is CASSFQGARGTEAFF. Here the CDR3 DNA reads TGTGCCAGCAGCTTTCAGGGGGCGCGGGGGACTGAAGCTTTCTTT. Full variable domain (missing parts from reference TRBV5-6 and TRBJ1-1): DAGVTQSPTHLIKTRGQQVTLRCSPKSGHDTVSWYQQALGQGPQFIFQYYEEEERQRGNFPDRFSGHQFPNYSSELNVNALLLGDSALYLCASSFQGARGTEAFFGQGTRLTVV.

This clonotype was detected ten times or more. The chain has TRBV20-1 and TRBJ1-6; TRBD1 might be the D (6 bases). This CDR3 contains 15 residues. From germline, CDR1 is DFQATT and CDR2 SNEGSKA (reference sequence). The ends were cut back, 0 bases at V and 6 bases at J, with 12 bases in the middle. CDR3 in amino acids: CSAREVSGVNSPLHF. CDR3 DNA sequence: TGCAGTGCTAGAGAGGTATCAGGGGTTAATTCACCCCTCCACTTT.

This clonotype was recorded at least ten times. The rearrangement uses TRBV10-3 and TRBJ2-1, with D uncertain. CDR1 and CDR2 (germline): ENHRY, SYGVKD. This CDR3 comprises 14 residues. V lost 3 bases and J 9 bases, leaving 15 bases between the germline ends. This chain's CDR3 is CAISDSVGSGEQFF. CDR3 in DNA: TGTGCCATCAGTGATTCGGTGGGAAGTGGTGAGCAGTTCTTC.

This clonotype appeared a few times. The V gene is TRBV7-6, the J gene TRBJ2-7; D uncertain. Germline V gene sequence: CDR1 SGHVS, CDR2 FNYEAQ. This CDR3 region has 13 residues. V was clipped by 5 bases and J by 6 bases, with 14 bases between them. CDR3 region: CASSIQSLSEQYF. The CDR3, as DNA: TGTGCCAGCAGCATTCAATCCTTATCCGAGCAGTACTTC.

This clonotype was detected ten times or more. The rearrangement links TRBV4-2 to TRBJ2-3; 10 bases line up with TRBD1. Trimming cost V 4 bases and J 1 base; bases outside gene matches: 2. The CDR3 sequence is 15 residues long. Looked up from germline, CDR1 is LGHNA and CDR2 is YNFKEQ. The CDR3 region is CASSPGQGGTDTQYF. For the CDR3, the DNA is TGTGCCAGCAGCCCCGGACAGGGGGGCACAGATACGCAGTATTTT.

The genes are TRBV28 and TRBJ2-3; the D is unclear. CDR1 and CDR2 from the germline V gene are MDHEN and SYDVKM. V was trimmed by 2 bases and J by 0 bases, leaving 9 bases between them. The CDR3 sequence is 15 residues long. This chain's CDR3 is CASSLHSASTDTQYF. The CDR3 DNA reads TGTGCCAGCAGTTTACACTCGGCTAGCACAGATACGCAGTATTTT.

The chain carries TRBV6-1 and TRBJ1-2, with 8 bases aligning to TRBD1. The CDR3 length is 15 residues. V was pared by 1 base and J by 4 bases, with 5 bases of the junction left unmatched. CDR1 and CDR2 from the germline V gene are MNHNS and SASEGT. In nucleotides, the CDR3 is TGTGCCAGCAGTGAAGGGGGGGGACAGGTCTATGGCTACACCTTC. It translates to CASSEGGGQVYGYTF.

V gene TRBV9 combines with J gene TRBJ2-1; D perhaps matches TRBD1 (7 bases). The V gene lost 0 bases and the J gene lost 2 bases, with 9 bases spanning the gap. The CDR3 extends over 15 amino acids. Germline V gene lookup returns CDR1 SGDLS and CDR2 YYNGEE. In DNA, the CDR3 is TGTGCCAGCAGCGTAGCAGGGGGGCCCTACAATGAGCAGTTCTTC. Translation gives CASSVAGGPYNEQFF.

In this sample, this clonotype turned up many times. The rearrangement joins TRBV5-8 to TRBJ2-1; no definite D call. Germline V CDR1 and CDR2: SGHTS, YDEGEE. Trimming took off 1 base at V and 8 bases at J, with 10 bases between the two ends. This CDR3 has 13 residues. CDR3 sequence reads: CASSLLGKDEQFF. CDR3 bases: TGTGCCAGCAGCTTGCTGGGGAAGGATGAGCAGTTCTTC.

The chain carries TRBV5-1 and TRBJ2-2; 13 positions match TRBD2. The CDR3 sequence is 17 residues long. V lost 3 bases, J lost 2 bases, and 4 bases stayed unmatched. Germline CDR1 is SGHRS and CDR2 is YFSETQ. DNA for the CDR3: TGCGCCAGCAGCTGGACTAGCGGGAGCCCTAACACCGGGGAGCTGTTTTTT. Its translation: CASSWTSGSPNTGELFF. Full variable domain (rest looked up from reference TRBV5-1 and TRBJ2-2): KAGVTQTPRYLIKTRGQQVTLSCSPISGHRSVSWYQQTPGQGLQFLFEYFSETQRNKGNFPGRFSGRQFSNSRSEMNVSTLELGDSALYLCASSWTSGSPNTGELFFGEGSRLTVL.

The genes are TRBV5-4 and TRBJ2-5, with D perhaps TRBD1 (6 bases). CDR1 and CDR2 from the germline V gene are SGHNT and YYREEE (reference sequence). The V and J ends lost 0 bases and 5 bases respectively, with 11 bases between them. There are 14 residues in the CDR3. The CDR3 protein is CASSLDRVKETQYF. The CDR3 DNA reads as TGTGCCAGCAGCTTGGACAGGGTGAAGGAGACCCAGTACTTC.

This clonotype was detected only once. The genes are TRBV7-8 and TRBJ1-2; 11 bases fit TRBD1. The germline CDR1 and CDR2 sequences are SGHVS and FQNEAQ. With V trimmed by 1 base and J by 4 bases, 5 bases remained unmatched. The CDR3 is 16 residues long. CDR3 sequence reads: CASSLVRDRGSYGYTF. As DNA, the CDR3 is TGTGCCAGCAGCTTAGTACGGGACAGGGGGTCCTATGGCTACACCTTC.

CDR3 in amino acids: CASSLPLSGNQPQHF. In nucleotides, the CDR3 is TGTGCCAGCAGTTTACCCTTGTCGGGCAATCAGCCCCAGCATTTT. This rearrangement joins TRBV28 to TRBJ1-5; D unclear. The V gene's germline CDR1 is MDHEN and CDR2 SYDVKM. V was cut by 2 bases and J by 2 bases, with 10 bases left in between. The CDR3 contains 15 residues.

The sample holds a few counts of this clonotype. The V gene is TRBV2, the J gene TRBJ2-1; the D gene is possibly TRBD2 (6 bases). This CDR3 is 13 amino acids long. V lost 7 bases, J lost 8 bases, and 15 bases lay in between. Germline lookup yields CDR1 SNHLY and CDR2 FYNNEI. CDR3 region: CASNVEGRHEQFF. The CDR3, as DNA: TGTGCCAGCAACGTGGAGGGCCGGCATGAGCAGTTCTTC.

This clonotype came up many times. J is TRBJ2-2 and V is TRBV11-2; TRBD2 agrees at 7 bases. Unmatched junction bases numbered 5, after V lost 1 base and J lost 0 bases. The germline CDR1 and CDR2 sequences are SGHAT and FQNNGV. This CDR3 is 17 amino acids long. For the CDR3, the DNA is TGTGCCAGCAGCTTAGGAACAAGCGGGGCGAACACCGGGGAGCTGTTTTTT. It codes for CASSLGTSGANTGELFF.

The chain joins TRBV7-9 to TRBJ2-5, with D uncertain. V was pared by 4 bases and J by 5 bases, with 11 bases between. Germline values: CDR1 SEHNR, CDR2 FQNEAQ (reference sequence). The CDR3 is 13 residues long. CDR3 region: CASSSRTWETQYF. CDR3 coding DNA: TGTGCCAGCAGCTCCCGGACGTGGGAGACCCAGTACTTC.